This T cell receptor beta chain came from a study of T cell changes during pregnancy in multiple sclerosis. This CDR3 spans 14 amino acids. Trimming removed 2 bases from V and 10 bases from J, with 15 bases in between. Germline CDR1 MNHNS, CDR2 SASEGT. Data came from immunoSEQ multiplex PCR; TCRdb stores just in-frame clones and leaves some out. The sample carries tens of thousands of clones, around 90% recorded once. The table lists this clone with a count of one. This rearrangement joins TRBV6-1 to TRBJ2-1; D not certain. Sample: CD4+ T cells from peripheral blood mononuclear cells, taken before pregnancy. The source is a female donor with multiple sclerosis, enrolled in a pregnancy study. This CDR3 reads CASSENPSGQEQFF. CDR3 nucleotides: TGTGCCAGCAGTGAAAATCCCTCTGGGCAGGAGCAGTTCTTC.